This TCR beta chain was identified in a study of post-analysis software for immune sequencing data. Study context: Patients with relapsing-remitting, secondary progressive and progressive-relapsing multiple sclerosis courses were all represented. General study results and limits: Five or six TRBV segments, TRBV5-6, TRBV5-1 and TRBV20-1 among them, were found more frequent in patients than controls. Pronounced co-clustering by F measure was evident among identically batched samples. Normalized Chao1 diversity in multiple sclerosis patients fell significantly below that of controls.

Carried by the TCR beta cDNA libraries were unique molecular identifiers. Starting from about 0.98 to 11 million T cells, the study yielded about 500,000 cDNA molecules. TCRdb independently ran MiXCR on the PCR reads; one entry per CDR3 protein. The table shows about 820,000 distinct CDR3 sequences, with about 50% occurring only once. The CDR3 has 13 amino acids. Germline values: CDR1 DFQATT, CDR2 SNEGSKA (reference sequence). For this clonotype: What it recognizes is unknown.

This clonotype originated in a girl aged 10 to 17 with multiple sclerosis. The chain is built from TRBV20-1 and TRBJ2-4, with no clear D. The DNA end lines up better with TRBJ2-7; the J call may be wrong. Source material: blood. CDR3 sequence reads: CSARDPTHYEQYF. The CDR3, as DNA: TGCAGTGCTAGAGACCCTACCCACTACGAGCAGTACTTC.